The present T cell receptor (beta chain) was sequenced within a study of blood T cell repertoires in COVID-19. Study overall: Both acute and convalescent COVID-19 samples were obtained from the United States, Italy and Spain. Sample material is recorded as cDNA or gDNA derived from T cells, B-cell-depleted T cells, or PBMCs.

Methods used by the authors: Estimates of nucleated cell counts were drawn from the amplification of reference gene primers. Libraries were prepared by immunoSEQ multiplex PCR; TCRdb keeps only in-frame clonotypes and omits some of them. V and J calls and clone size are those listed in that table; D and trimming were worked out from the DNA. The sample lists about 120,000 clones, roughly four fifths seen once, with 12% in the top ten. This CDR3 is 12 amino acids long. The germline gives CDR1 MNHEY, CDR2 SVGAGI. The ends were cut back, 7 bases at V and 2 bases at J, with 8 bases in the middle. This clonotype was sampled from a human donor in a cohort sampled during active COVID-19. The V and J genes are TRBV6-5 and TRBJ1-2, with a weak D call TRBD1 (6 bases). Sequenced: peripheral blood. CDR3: CASKGENYGYTF. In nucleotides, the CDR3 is TGTGCCAGCAAGGGGGAGAACTATGGCTACACCTTC.